The clone carrying this TCR beta chain was counted at least ten times. Its target is not known. Breast cancer patients provided tissue from their axillary draining lymph nodes. This entry belongs to a study of breast tumors, draining lymph nodes, adjacent tissues. Whole-study findings and limits: Luminal-like breast cancer showed significantly greater tumor-nontumor repertoire similarity than basal-like breast cancer did. Most tumor T cells seemingly derive from lymph node, then expand in tumor. Tumor repertoires ranked between lymph nodes and nontumor tissue in diversity, with V and J gene preferences.

MiXCR was run by TCRdb on the multiplex PCR reads, yielding one entry per CDR3 protein. The profile covers roughly 220,000 distinct CDR3 sequences, with 30% to 35% appearing a single time and approximately 3.3% taken by the ten largest. This TCR derives from a female donor with breast cancer. Some clones in this sample may be carry-over from other donors' samples. The sequenced sample was axillary lymph node tissue.

The CDR3 loop is CASSPQGPRDEQYF. Written as DNA, the CDR3 is TGTGCCAGCAGCCCACAGGGGCCCCGGGACGAGCAGTACTTC. The chain couples TRBV7-9 to TRBJ2-7, with 7 bases identical to TRBD1. V gave up 5 bases and J gave up 5 bases; unmatched junction bases: 9. Germline V gene data show CDR1 as SEHNR and CDR2 as FQNEAQ (reference sequence). The CDR3 has 14 residues.